The T cell receptor beta chain under discussion was sequenced for a study of T-cell reconstitution after alpha-beta-depleted transplantation in children. Study-wide points: When one year had passed after transplant, most T-cell counts and diversity came from newly produced T cells.

This clonotype was detected many times. Its antigen is currently unknown. As it was prepared, the TCRbeta library received unique molecular identifiers. TCRdb analysed the PCR reads with MiXCR anew, one entry per CDR3 protein. The sample shows about 290,000 distinct CDR3 sequences, about 9.5% of them seen only once. There are 15 residues in the CDR3. V lost 8 bases to trimming and J lost 5 bases; unmatched junction nucleotides: 10. The specimen comprised PBMCs, sampled before TCRalphabeta/CD19-depleted stem cell transplant. The clonotype comes from a boy under two years old with acute myeloid leukemia, due to receive a stem cell transplant. V and J are TRBV12-3 or TRBV12-4 and TRBJ2-5; 11 positions agree with TRBD2. The CDR3 bases are TGTGCCAGCCTGACTAGCGGGGTGTTGGGGGAGACCCAGTACTTC. Protein: CASLTSGVLGETQYF.